This T cell receptor (beta chain) comes out of a study of identical twins. TCRdb fed the 5' RACE reads into MiXCR, producing one record per CDR3 protein. The table shows some 570,000 distinct CDR3 sequences, with approximately 20% occurring only once. This clonotype has only a few counts. Its specificity is not known. Germline lookup yields CDR1 SGHTA and CDR2 FQGTGA. Trimming pared 2 bases from V and 7 bases from J, leaving 12 bases between. The CDR3 consists of 14 residues. Findings and limits, study-wide: Fewer insertions were carried by abundant cord blood beta clonotypes, but none was seen in memory repertoires. Sharing of beta out-of-frame sequences by twins showed a weaker excess.

These sequences were also reported in another study, on yellow fever vaccine responses in identical twins.

What was sequenced was CD4+ T cells sorted from blood. This TCR was recovered from a woman aged 18-29 years in good health. V and J are TRBV7-3 and TRBJ2-1; D tentatively fits TRBD1 or TRBD2 (5 bases each). This chain's CDR3 is CASSLPGAWNEQFF. In DNA, the CDR3 is TGTGCCAGCAGCTTACCCGGGGCATGGAATGAGCAGTTCTTC. Filled out from reference TRBV7-3 and TRBJ2-1, the complete variable domain reads GAGVSQTPSNKVTEKGKYVELRCDPISGHTALYWYRQSLGQGPEFLIYFQGTGAADDSGLPNDRFFAVRPEGSVSTLKIQRTERGDSAVYLCASSLPGAWNEQFFGPGTRLTVL.